The 12 T cell receptor beta chains below all came from one sample that was sequenced in a study of blood T cell repertoires in COVID-19. Here immunoSEQ multiplex PCR was the method, and the copy in TCRdb shows in-frame clones only, minus some. The sample includes 200,000 to 300,000 clones, 85% to 90% of them seen just once. The specimen was peripheral blood. The receptors were gathered from a woman aged 40-49 years with acute or convalescent COVID-19.

This clone showed up just once. This chain joins TRBV27 and TRBJ1-1; D gene unclear. The CDR3 consists of 13 residues. The V end lost 2 bases, the J end lost 11 bases, and 15 bases lay between the germline ends. Germline V gene data show CDR1 as MNHEY and CDR2 as SMNVEV (reference sequence). The CDR3 region has the DNA TGTGCCAGCAGTTTAAGGTTAGGCCCGGGGGCTTTCTTT. This translates into CASSLRLGPGAFF.

Written as DNA, the CDR3 is TGTGCCAGCAGACATAGACCGGGACTAGCAACAGATACGCAGTATTTT. Encoded protein: CASRHRPGLATDTQYF. The chain links TRBV7-2 to TRBJ2-3; TRBD2 matches 9 bases. Germline V lookup: CDR1 SGHTA, CDR2 FQGNSA. With 6 bases clipped from V and 3 bases from J, the junction kept 10 bases outside the gene matches. The length of the CDR3 is 16 residues.

The chain carries TRBV4-1 and TRBJ2-6; no clear D gene. Germline values: CDR1 MGHRA, CDR2 YSYEKL. The CDR3 totals 19 residues. Trimming stripped 0 bases from V and 2 bases from J, with 17 bases between. CDR3 protein: CASSQDGPRYLPGANVLTF. In DNA, the CDR3 is TGCGCCAGCAGCCAAGATGGTCCGCGATACCTGCCTGGGGCCAACGTCCTGACTTTC.

V usage is TRBV9 and J usage is TRBJ1-5; 8 bases match TRBD1. There are 16 residues in the CDR3. After removal of 0 bases from V and 6 bases from J, the junction contained 8 bases not matched to a gene. Per germline, CDR1 SGDLS and CDR2 YYNGEE. CDR3 region: CASSVGPDRGTQPQHF. Here the CDR3 DNA reads TGTGCCAGCAGCGTAGGCCCAGACAGGGGTACTCAGCCCCAGCATTTT.

V is TRBV7-9 and J is TRBJ2-3, with TRBD1 matching over 9 bases. Germline CDR1 reads SEHNR; CDR2 reads FQNEAQ (reference sequence). The CDR3 has 12 amino acids. Trimming took 11 bases from V and 2 from J; bases not matched to a gene: 2. CDR3 coding DNA: TGTGCCGGGGACAGGGACACAGATACGCAGTATTTT. It translates to CAGDRDTDTQYF.

A single count supports this clone. The chain couples TRBV5-1 to TRBJ2-1; D possibly corresponds to TRBD2 (5 bases). Germline CDR1 and CDR2: SGHRS and YFSETQ. The CDR3 covers 15 residues. Trimming took off 4 bases at V and 3 bases at J, with 14 bases between the two ends. CDR3: CASSPGESSYNEQFF. The CDR3, as DNA: TGCGCCAGCAGCCCCGGGGAGAGTAGCTACAATGAGCAGTTCTTC.

This clone has a count of ten or more. The chain uses TRBV25-1 and TRBJ2-1; D might be TRBD1 (5 bases). Germline lookup yields CDR1 MGHDK and CDR2 SYGVNS. CDR3 length equals 15 residues. V lost 3 bases to trimming and J lost 0 bases, with 9 bases between them. The DNA of the CDR3 is TGTGCCAGCAGTGACTCCAGGGCCTCCTACAATGAGCAGTTCTTC. Protein product: CASSDSRASYNEQFF.

V is TRBV6-5 and J is TRBJ1-2; possibly TRBD1 for D (6 bases). The V end lost 8 bases, the J end lost 0 bases, and 10 bases lay between the germline ends. Germline lookup yields CDR1 MNHEY and CDR2 SVGAGI. This CDR3 contains 13 residues. CDR3 nucleotide sequence: TGTGCCAGCGGACAGTCGGCTAACTATGGCTACACCTTC. Translation gives CASGQSANYGYTF.

The chain is built from TRBV19 and TRBJ1-1; no clear D. The ends were cut back, 4 bases at V and 1 base at J, with 10 bases in the middle. The length of the CDR3 is 14 residues. CDR1 is LNHDA, CDR2 SQIVND, per germline (reference sequence). CDR3 residues: CASSREAENTEAFF. The CDR3 DNA sequence: TGTGCCAGTAGTAGGGAGGCAGAGAACACTGAAGCTTTCTTT.

This sequence joins TRBV11-2 and TRBJ1-2; TRBD1 aligns across 9 bases. CDR3 length: 16 residues. CDR1 is SGHAT, CDR2 FQNNGV, per germline. J gave up 3 bases and V 5 bases, and 10 bases lay outside the gene matches. CDR3 DNA sequence: TGTGCCAGCAGCCCCTCCGGGACAGGGCTATACTATGGCTACACCTTC. The encoded protein is CASSPSGTGLYYGYTF.

This sequence joins TRBV12-3 or TRBV12-4 and TRBJ1-4, with D maybe TRBD1 (5 bases). The V gene lost 0 bases and the J gene lost 10 bases, with 9 bases spanning the gap. CDR3 length: 13 residues. The CDR3 DNA reads TGTGCCAGCAGTTTAGCAGGGGTTGTAAAACTGTTTTTT. Amino acids: CASSLAGVVKLFF.

The J gene is TRBJ2-1, the V gene TRBV27; TRBD2 matches 11 bases. This CDR3 is built from 16 residues. CDR1 and CDR2 (germline): MNHEY, SMNVEV (reference sequence). Trimming took 3 bases from V and 6 from J; bases not matched to a gene: 7. CDR3 DNA sequence: TGTGCCAGCAGTTTGACTAGCGGGGACAAACTCAATGAGCAGTTCTTC. This gives the protein CASSLTSGDKLNEQFF.